This T cell receptor beta chain emerged from a study of shared clonotypes between healthy human individuals. General study results and limits: The authors sampled blood alone, and tissue repertoires likely differ. Naive CD4 clonotypes were shared across several donors at 4.5% to 6.5%. Few donors restricted represented genetic and exposure-history diversity.

The authors divided CD4+ cells into CD45RA+ naive and CD45RA-negative memory subsets. The V gene's germline CDR1 is LNHDA and CDR2 SQIVND (reference sequence). V was shortened by 3 bases and J by 8 bases, with 13 bases between the two germline ends. This CDR3 is 13 amino acids long. Assay used: immunoSEQ multiplex PCR; TCRdb lists only in-frame clones, some missing. Among 950,000 to 1,100,000 clones, 78% were seen once, and the ten largest hold 0.55% to 0.7%. Comment on this clone: No antigen is known for it.

This receptor was taken from a man between 18 and 29 years old in good health. Some clones in this sample may be carry-over from other donors' samples. V and J are TRBV19 and TRBJ1-2; D possibly corresponds to TRBD1 (5 bases). Sequenced sample: memory CD4+ T cells from PBMCs. Subset defined: CD45RA-negative fraction. DNA of the CDR3: TGTGCCAGTAGTATCTCGGGGGAAGGCGGCTACACCTTC. Its protein is CASSISGEGGYTF.